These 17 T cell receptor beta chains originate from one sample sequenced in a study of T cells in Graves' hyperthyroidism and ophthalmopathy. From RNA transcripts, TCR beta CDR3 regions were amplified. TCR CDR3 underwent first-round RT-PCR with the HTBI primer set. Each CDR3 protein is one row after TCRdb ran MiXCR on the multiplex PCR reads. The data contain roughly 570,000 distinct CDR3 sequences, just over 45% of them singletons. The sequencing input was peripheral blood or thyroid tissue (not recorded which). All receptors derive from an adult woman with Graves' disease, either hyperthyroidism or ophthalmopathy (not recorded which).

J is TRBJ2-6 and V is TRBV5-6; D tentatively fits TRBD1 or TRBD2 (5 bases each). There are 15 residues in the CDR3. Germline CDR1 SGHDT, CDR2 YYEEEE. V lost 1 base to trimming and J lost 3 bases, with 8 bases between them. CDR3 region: CASSLMGVGANVLTF. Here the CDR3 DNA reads TGTGCCAGCAGCTTGATGGGGGTTGGGGCCAACGTCCTGACTTTC.

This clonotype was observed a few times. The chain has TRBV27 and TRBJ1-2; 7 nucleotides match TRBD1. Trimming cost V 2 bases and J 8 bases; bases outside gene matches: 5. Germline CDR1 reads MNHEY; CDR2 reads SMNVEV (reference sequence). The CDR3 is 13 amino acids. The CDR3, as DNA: TGTGCCAGCAGTTTAGACAGGGCTGTGGGCTACACCTTC. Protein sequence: CASSLDRAVGYTF.

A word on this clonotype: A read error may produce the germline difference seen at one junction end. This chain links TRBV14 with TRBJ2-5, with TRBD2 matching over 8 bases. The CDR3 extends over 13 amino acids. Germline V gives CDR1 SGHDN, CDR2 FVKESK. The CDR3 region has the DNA TGTGCCAGCAGCCAAGATCCGGGAGGGTTTAAGGACTTC. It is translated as CASSQDPGGFKDF. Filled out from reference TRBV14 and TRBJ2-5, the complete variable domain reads EAGVTQFPSHSVIEKGQTVTLRCDPISGHDNLYWYRRVMGKEIKFLLHFVKESKQDESGMPNNRFLAERTGGTYSTLKVQPAELEDSGVYFCASSQDPGGFKDFGPGTRLLVL.

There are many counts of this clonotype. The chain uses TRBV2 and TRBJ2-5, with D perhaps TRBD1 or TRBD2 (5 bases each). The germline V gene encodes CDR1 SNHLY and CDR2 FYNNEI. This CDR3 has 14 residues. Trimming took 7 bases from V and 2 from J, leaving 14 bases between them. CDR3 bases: TGTGCCAGCAACTTCGGGACCAAACAAGAGACCCAGTACTTC. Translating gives CASNFGTKQETQYF.

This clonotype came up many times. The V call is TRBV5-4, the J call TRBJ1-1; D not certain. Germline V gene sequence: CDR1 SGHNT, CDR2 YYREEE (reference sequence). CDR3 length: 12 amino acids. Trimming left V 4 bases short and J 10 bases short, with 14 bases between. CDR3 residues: CASSATGRVAFF. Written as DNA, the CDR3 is TGTGCCAGCAGCGCGACTGGGAGGGTAGCTTTCTTT. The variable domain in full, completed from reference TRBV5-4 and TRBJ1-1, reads ETGVTQSPTHLIKTRGQQVTLRCSSQSGHNTVSWYQQALGQGPQFIFQYYREEENGRGNFPPRFSGLQFPNYSSELNVNALELDDSALYLCASSATGRVAFFGQGTRLTVV.

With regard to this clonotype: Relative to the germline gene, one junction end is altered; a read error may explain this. The CDR3 sequence: CSVEEPSLYGYAF. Here the CDR3 DNA reads TGCAGCGTTGAAGAGCCCAGTTTATATGGCTACGCCTTC. The chain combines TRBV29-1 with TRBJ1-2, with D unclear. The germline V gene encodes CDR1 SQVTM and CDR2 ANQGSEA. The CDR3 loop spans 13 amino acids.

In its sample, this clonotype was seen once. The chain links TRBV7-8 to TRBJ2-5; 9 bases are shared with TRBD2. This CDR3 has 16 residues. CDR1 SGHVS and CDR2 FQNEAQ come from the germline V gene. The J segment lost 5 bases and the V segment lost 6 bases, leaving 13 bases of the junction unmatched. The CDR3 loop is CASSDPRAGGGETQYF. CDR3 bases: TGTGCCAGCAGTGATCCCCGAGCGGGGGGCGGTGAGACCCAGTACTTC.

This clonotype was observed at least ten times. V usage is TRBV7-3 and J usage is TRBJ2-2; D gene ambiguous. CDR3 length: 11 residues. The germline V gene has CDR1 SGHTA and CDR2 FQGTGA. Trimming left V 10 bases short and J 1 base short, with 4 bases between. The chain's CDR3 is CANRNTGELFF. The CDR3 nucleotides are TGTGCCAACCGGAACACCGGGGAGCTGTTTTTT.

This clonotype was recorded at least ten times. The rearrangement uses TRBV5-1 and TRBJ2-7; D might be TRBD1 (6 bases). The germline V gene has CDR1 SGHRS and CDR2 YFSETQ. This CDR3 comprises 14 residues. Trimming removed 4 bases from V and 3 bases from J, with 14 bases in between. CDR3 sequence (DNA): TGCGCCAGCAGCCTGGGACATAACAACTACGAGCAGTACTTC. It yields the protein CASSLGHNNYEQYF. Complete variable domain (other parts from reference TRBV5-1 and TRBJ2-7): KAGVTQTPRYLIKTRGQQVTLSCSPISGHRSVSWYQQTPGQGLQFLFEYFSETQRNKGNFPGRFSGRQFSNSRSEMNVSTLELGDSALYLCASSLGHNNYEQYFGPGTRLTVT.

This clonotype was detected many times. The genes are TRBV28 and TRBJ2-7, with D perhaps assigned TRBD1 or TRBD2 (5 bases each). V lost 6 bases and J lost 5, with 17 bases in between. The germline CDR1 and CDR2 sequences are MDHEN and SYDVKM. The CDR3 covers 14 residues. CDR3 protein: CASSSRDRIDEQYF. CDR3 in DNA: TGTGCCAGCAGCAGCCGGGACCGGATCGACGAGCAGTACTTC.

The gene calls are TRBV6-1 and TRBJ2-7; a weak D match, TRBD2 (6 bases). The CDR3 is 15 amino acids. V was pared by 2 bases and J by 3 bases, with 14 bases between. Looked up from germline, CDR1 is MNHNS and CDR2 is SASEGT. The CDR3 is CASSEWSSANYEQYF. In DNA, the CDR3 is TGTGCCAGCAGTGAATGGTCTAGCGCGAACTACGAGCAGTACTTC.

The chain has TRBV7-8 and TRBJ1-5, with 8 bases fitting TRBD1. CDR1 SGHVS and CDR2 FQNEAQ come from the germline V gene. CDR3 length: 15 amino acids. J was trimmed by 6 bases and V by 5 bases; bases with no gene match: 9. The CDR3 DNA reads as TGTGCCAGCAGCGTTTCAACAGGGGGAGGTCAGCCCCAGCATTTT. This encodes CASSVSTGGGQPQHF.

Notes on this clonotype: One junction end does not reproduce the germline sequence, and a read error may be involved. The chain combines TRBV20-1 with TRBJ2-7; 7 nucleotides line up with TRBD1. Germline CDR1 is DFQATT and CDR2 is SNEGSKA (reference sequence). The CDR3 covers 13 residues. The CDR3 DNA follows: TGCAGTGCTAAACAGGGGAACACCGGGGAGCTGTACTTC. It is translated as CSAKQGNTGELYF.

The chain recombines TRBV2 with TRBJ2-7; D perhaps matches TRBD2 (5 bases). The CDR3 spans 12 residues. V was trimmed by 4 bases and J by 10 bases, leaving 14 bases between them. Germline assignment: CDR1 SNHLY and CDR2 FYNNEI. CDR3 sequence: CASSGRGEEQYF. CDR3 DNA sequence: TGTGCCAGCAGTGGTCGGGGAGAGGAACAGTACTTC.

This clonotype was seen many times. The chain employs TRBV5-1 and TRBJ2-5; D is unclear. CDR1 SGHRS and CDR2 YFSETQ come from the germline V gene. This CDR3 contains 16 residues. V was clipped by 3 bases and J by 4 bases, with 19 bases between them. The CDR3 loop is CASSSDPMDGLETQYF. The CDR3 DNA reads TGCGCCAGCAGCTCCGACCCGATGGACGGCTTAGAGACCCAGTACTTC. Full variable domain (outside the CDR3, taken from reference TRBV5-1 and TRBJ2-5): KAGVTQTPRYLIKTRGQQVTLSCSPISGHRSVSWYQQTPGQGLQFLFEYFSETQRNKGNFPGRFSGRQFSNSRSEMNVSTLELGDSALYLCASSSDPMDGLETQYFGPGTRLLVL.

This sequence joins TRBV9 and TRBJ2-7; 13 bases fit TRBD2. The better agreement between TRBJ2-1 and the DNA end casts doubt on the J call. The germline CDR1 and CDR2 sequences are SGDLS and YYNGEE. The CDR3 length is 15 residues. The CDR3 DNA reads TGTGCCAGCAGCGAGACTAGCGGGAGGACAAATGAGCAGTTCTTC. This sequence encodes CASSETSGRTNEQFF.

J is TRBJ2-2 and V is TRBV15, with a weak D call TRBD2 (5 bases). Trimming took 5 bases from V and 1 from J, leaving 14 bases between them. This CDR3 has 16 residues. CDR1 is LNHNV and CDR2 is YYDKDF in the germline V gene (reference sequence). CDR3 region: CATSLTAAVNTGELFF. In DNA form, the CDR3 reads TGTGCCACCAGCCTAACCGCAGCGGTGAACACCGGGGAGCTGTTTTTT.